The T cell receptor (beta chain) described here comes from a study of blood T cell repertoires in COVID-19 (dated by TCRdb to the early 2020s). For the wider study: The collaborator samples originated in the United States, Italy and Spain and spanned the acute and convalescent phases of COVID-19. The prospective study material was composed of cDNA or gDNA derived from T cells, B-cell-depleted T cells, or PBMCs. The dataset comprised deeply sampled blood TCRbeta repertoires from subjects exposed to, actively infected with, or recovered from COVID-19. The repertoires were made available in a free public database intended to serve as a resource for research on the immune response to SARS-CoV-2. The samples were drawn from the first 160 participants of the ongoing ImmuneRACE study and from roughly 1,300 subjects provided by 6 global collaborators. Nearly every sample came with metadata listing a de-identified subject ID, COVID-19 status, age in years and sex. Where HLA class I and class II types were available, the types were taken from metadata supplied by the sample provider, not from assay-based typing. The full study reports these points: The quantity of clinical and demographic metadata differed by source and by participant and was supplied without curation.

Worth noting for this clone: Its antigen remains undetermined. Base-call qualities are not available, and no considerably larger clone is one nucleotide away.

In Seattle, one collaborating source enrolled patients while the infection was active and tracked those patients longitudinally over the course of disease. The collaborating institutions used their own protocols to collect whole blood in K2EDTA tubes. Collaborator samples were shipped for TCRbeta analysis as frozen whole blood, isolated PBMCs, or DNA extracted from either sample type. TCRbeta CDR3 regions were amplified from genomic DNA using the immunoSEQ Assay, a bias-controlled multiplex PCR. The source study handled its data this way. The number of nucleated cells in each sample was estimated from the amplification of reference gene primers within the assay. To quantify the absolute abundance of each unique TCRbeta CDR3 rearrangement, sequence reads were collapsed and filtered. For each sample, productive Simpson clonality was calculated by taking the square root of Simpson's diversity index across productive rearrangements. The table was pulled from immuneACCESS by TCRdb, which kept in-frame rearrangements only. Such tables lose some clones; where checked, under half of the loss comes from unresolved V genes, and the rest has no known cause. V and J calls and clone size are as listed in that table; D and trimming were resolved from the DNA. In this sample the table shows roughly 250,000 clones, under 85% of which occur a single time. The ten largest account for around 1% of the sample.

The germline V gene sets CDR1 to LGHNT and CDR2 to FRNRAP. The trim is 0 bases for V and 1 base for J, with a gap of 13 bases between the germline ends. The CDR3 covers 17 residues, taking in both the cysteine and the phenylalanine. Only the CDR3 portion is preserved as DNA: 51 bases, with reading frame beginning at the first base. Sequenced sample: peripheral blood. This receptor chain uses TRBV12-5 and TRBJ1-5; a weak D assignment points to TRBD1 (5 bases agree). The sequence was obtained from a human donor with COVID-19, enrolled during active disease. The donor label of this sample is uncertain. The CDR3 protein: CASGLVSPDRSNQPQHF. The DNA is as follows: TGTGCTAGTGGTTTGGTAAGTCCCGACAGAAGCAATCAGCCCCAGCATTTT.